The 5 T cell receptor beta chains below all came from one sample that was sequenced in a study of blood T cell repertoires in COVID-19. Using immunoSEQ multiplex PCR, the repertoire was profiled, and TCRdb retains in-frame clones only, with some absent. The profile shows some 120,000 clones, roughly nine tenths of them singletons. Sequencing was done on a sample of peripheral blood. The receptor set was obtained from a man aged 45-65 years with active COVID-19.

Here the CDR3 reads CASSTQDREADTQYF. The CDR3 DNA follows: TGTGCCAGTAGTACCCAGGACAGGGAGGCAGATACGCAGTATTTT. This chain links TRBV19 with TRBJ2-3, with 8 bases identical to TRBD1. V was clipped by 4 bases and J by 4 bases; unmatched bases: 7. CDR1 is LNHDA and CDR2 is SQIVND in the germline V gene (reference sequence). This CDR3 region has 15 residues.

V and J are TRBV10-3 and TRBJ1-6; TRBD1 aligns across 8 bases. Germline CDR1 ENHRY, CDR2 SYGVKD. Unmatched junction bases numbered 7, after V lost 2 bases and J lost 7 bases. This CDR3 contains 16 residues. The CDR3 sequence: CAISELPGGENSPLHF. CDR3 bases: TGTGCCATCAGTGAGCTTCCAGGGGGCGAGAATTCACCCCTCCACTTT.

V gene TRBV6-5 combines with J gene TRBJ1-1; D might be TRBD1 (6 bases). V was trimmed by 7 bases and J by 1 base, leaving 13 bases between them. This CDR3 comprises 14 residues. CDR1 and CDR2 from the germline V gene are MNHEY and SVGAGI. The CDR3 nucleotides are TGTGCCAGCAATCCTTCGACAGGGAACACTGAAGCTTTCTTT. It encodes CASNPSTGNTEAFF.

The genes are TRBV3-1 (or the pseudogene TRBV3-2) and TRBJ1-6; D is perhaps TRBD1 (5 bases). CDR3 length: 16 residues. V was pared by 4 bases and J by 9 bases, with 19 bases between. The V gene's germline CDR1 is LGHDT and CDR2 YNNKEL (reference sequence). The CDR3 sequence is CASSPTGGLRGSPLHF. The CDR3, as DNA: TGTGCCAGCAGCCCCACCGGGGGACTACGAGGTTCACCCCTCCACTTT.

This chain joins TRBV9 and TRBJ1-5, with 7 positions matching TRBD1. The CDR3 loop spans 17 amino acids. V was clipped by 1 base and J by 6 bases; unmatched bases: 13. The germline CDR1 and CDR2 sequences are SGDLS and YYNGEE. In nucleotides, the CDR3 is TGTGCCAGCAGCGTATTGCAGGGGGTAGGCCCGAGTCAGCCCCAGCATTTT. Encoded protein: CASSVLQGVGPSQPQHF.